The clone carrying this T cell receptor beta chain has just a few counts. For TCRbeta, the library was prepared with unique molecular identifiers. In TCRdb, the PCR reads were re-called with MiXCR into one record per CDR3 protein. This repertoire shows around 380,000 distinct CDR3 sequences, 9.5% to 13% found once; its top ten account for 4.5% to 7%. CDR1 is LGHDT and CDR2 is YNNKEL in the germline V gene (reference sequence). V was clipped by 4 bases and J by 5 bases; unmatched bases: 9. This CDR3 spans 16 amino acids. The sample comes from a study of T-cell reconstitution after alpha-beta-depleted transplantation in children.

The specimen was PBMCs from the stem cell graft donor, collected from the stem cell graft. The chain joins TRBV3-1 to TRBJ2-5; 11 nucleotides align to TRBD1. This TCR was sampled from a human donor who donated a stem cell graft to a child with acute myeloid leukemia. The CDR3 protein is CASSLNGQGARETQYF. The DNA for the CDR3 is TGTGCCAGCAGCCTAAATGGACAGGGGGCTCGGGAGACCCAGTACTTC.